Listed here are 12 T cell receptor beta chains from one sample, sequenced in a study of T cells in Graves' hyperthyroidism and ophthalmopathy. The TCR beta CDR3 regions underwent amplification using RNA transcripts as the source. HTBI primers drove first-round RT-PCR of the TCR CDR3. TCRdb ran MiXCR on the multiplex PCR reads and lists one entry per CDR3 protein. The sample carries 200,000 to 250,000 distinct CDR3 sequences, roughly 18% recorded once. Material for sequencing was blood. The receptors shown here come from a man over 45 with Graves' hyperthyroidism.

This clonotype was observed at least ten times. This chain joins TRBV5-1 and TRBJ2-3; TRBD2 matches at 7 bases. The germline gives CDR1 SGHRS, CDR2 YFSETQ. After removal of 4 bases from V and 3 bases from J, the junction contained 8 bases not matched to a gene. CDR3 length equals 15 residues. CDR3 region: CASSIGRAVTDTQYF. The DNA of the CDR3 is TGCGCCAGCAGCATTGGGAGGGCCGTAACAGATACGCAGTATTTT. Full variable domain (missing parts from reference TRBV5-1 and TRBJ2-3): KAGVTQTPRYLIKTRGQQVTLSCSPISGHRSVSWYQQTPGQGLQFLFEYFSETQRNKGNFPGRFSGRQFSNSRSEMNVSTLELGDSALYLCASSIGRAVTDTQYFGPGTRLTVL.

This clonotype was detected many times. The chain is built from TRBV20-1 and TRBJ2-7, with TRBD2 as a possible D gene (5 bases). The V end was cut by 5 bases, the J end by 2 bases, with 16 bases between. This CDR3 contains 14 residues. Germline V gene lookup returns CDR1 DFQATT and CDR2 SNEGSKA (reference sequence). CDR3 sequence: CSAFKRKGAYEQYF. The DNA for the CDR3 is TGCAGTGCTTTTAAACGCAAGGGAGCCTACGAGCAGTACTTC.

DNA of the CDR3: TGTGCCAGCCAAGGAGCGGGAGACGGAGAGACCCAGTACTTC. This encodes CASQGAGDGETQYF. V gene TRBV28 combines with J gene TRBJ2-5, with 8 bases matching TRBD2. The V segment lost 8 bases and the J segment 4 bases; nucleotides outside the gene matches: 9. CDR1 and CDR2 from the germline V gene are MDHEN and SYDVKM. This CDR3 comprises 14 residues.

This clonotype was found many times. This chain links TRBV3-1 with TRBJ2-2; a possible D gene is TRBD2 (5 bases). The germline gives CDR1 LGHDT, CDR2 YNNKEL (reference sequence). Trimming pared 0 bases from V and 3 bases from J, leaving 11 bases between. This CDR3 contains 16 residues. CDR3 loop: CASSQDRVAYTGELFF. For the CDR3, the DNA is TGTGCCAGCAGCCAAGATCGGGTAGCGTACACCGGGGAGCTGTTTTTT.

Note on this clonotype: A much more abundant neighbour one base away suggests this may be a read error. The V call is TRBV7-2, the J call TRBJ2-3, with D possibly TRBD1 on 7 matching bases. CDR1 is SGHTA and CDR2 is FQGNSA in the germline V gene. The CDR3 is 13 residues long. Trimming removed 1 base from V and 10 bases from J, with 12 bases in between. DNA of the CDR3: TGTGCCAGCAGCTTAGGTGTCAGGGGGGCGCAGTATTTT. As protein: CASSLGVRGAQYF.

This clonotype was counted between two and nine times. The chain employs TRBV30 and TRBJ2-7, with a tentative D call TRBD2 (6 bases). The V gene's germline CDR1 is GTSNPN and CDR2 SVGIG (reference sequence). Trimming stripped 4 bases from V and 7 bases from J, with 11 bases between. This CDR3 region has 11 residues. The CDR3 spells CAWTGGVEQYF. In DNA, the CDR3 is TGTGCCTGGACAGGAGGGGTAGAGCAGTACTTC.

The sample holds a few counts of this clonotype. The chain employs TRBV28 and TRBJ2-2; 9 bases agree with TRBD2. V gave up 3 bases and J gave up 7 bases; unmatched junction bases: 3. This CDR3 has 14 amino acids. Germline CDR1 reads MDHEN; CDR2 reads SYDVKM. CDR3 DNA: TGTGCCAGCAGTTTTTTAGCGGGAGACGGGGAGCTGTTTTTT. This translates into CASSFLAGDGELFF.

This clonotype was recorded many times. This sequence joins TRBV27 and TRBJ1-3; 7 bases line up with TRBD1. CDR1 MNHEY and CDR2 SMNVEV come from the germline V gene (reference sequence). This CDR3 has 15 amino acids. Trimming at V came to 6 bases and at J to 3 bases, leaving 8 bases not matched to a gene. The CDR3 region is CASSLSGQLGNTIYF. The CDR3 DNA reads as TGTGCCAGCAGCCTTTCGGGACAGCTTGGAAACACCATATATTTT.

In the case of this clonotype: This may come from a read error, since a much larger clone is one base off. The chain combines TRBV10-3 with TRBJ2-3, with 7 bases aligning to TRBD2. Trimming at V came to 4 bases and at J to 5 bases, leaving 18 bases not matched to a gene. CDR1 is ENHRY, CDR2 SYGVKD, per germline. The CDR3 is 18 residues long. The CDR3 sequence: CAISGGGRSAMSVDTQYF. The DNA of the CDR3 is TGTGCCATCAGTGGAGGCGGGAGAAGTGCAATGTCTGTAGATACGCAGTATTTT.

There are many counts of this clonotype. The chain joins TRBV7-2 to TRBJ2-3; no reliable D call. CDR3 length equals 15 residues. Germline V gene data show CDR1 as SGHTA and CDR2 as FQGNSA. V lost 5 bases and J 5 bases, leaving 17 bases between the germline ends. For the CDR3, the DNA is TGTGCCAGCAGCCCCGGCTGGGGTATGGTAGATACGCAGTATTTT. It codes for CASSPGWGMVDTQYF.

The V gene is TRBV9, the J gene TRBJ2-7; perhaps TRBD1 as D (5 bases). The V gene's germline CDR1 is SGDLS and CDR2 YYNGEE. The CDR3 totals 12 residues. V gave up 6 bases and J gave up 0 bases, with 7 bases separating them. This chain's CDR3 is CASKQASYEQYF. CDR3 in DNA: TGTGCCAGCAAACAGGCCTCCTACGAGCAGTACTTC.

This clonotype was recorded at least ten times. As DNA, the CDR3 is TGTGCCAGCAGTTTCGGACTTTACAATGAGCAGTTCTTC. This sequence encodes CASSFGLYNEQFF. The chain couples TRBV12-3 or TRBV12-4 to TRBJ2-1, with D tentatively TRBD2 (5 bases). The CDR3 runs to 13 residues. Trimming removed 3 bases from V and 4 bases from J, with 7 bases in between.